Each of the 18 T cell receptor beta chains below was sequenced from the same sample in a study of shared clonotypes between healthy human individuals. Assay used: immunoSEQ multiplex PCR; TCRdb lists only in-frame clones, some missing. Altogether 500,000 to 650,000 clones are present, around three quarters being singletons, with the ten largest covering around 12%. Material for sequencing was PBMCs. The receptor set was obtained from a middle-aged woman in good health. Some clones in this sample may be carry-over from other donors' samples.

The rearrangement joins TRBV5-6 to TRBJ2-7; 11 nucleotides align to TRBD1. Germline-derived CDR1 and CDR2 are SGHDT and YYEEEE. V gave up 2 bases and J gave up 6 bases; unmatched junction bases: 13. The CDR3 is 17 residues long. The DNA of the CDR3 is TGTGCCAGCAGCTTCGGACAGGGGGCGGGTTTCGTGCCCGAGCAGTACTTC. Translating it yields CASSFGQGAGFVPEQYF.

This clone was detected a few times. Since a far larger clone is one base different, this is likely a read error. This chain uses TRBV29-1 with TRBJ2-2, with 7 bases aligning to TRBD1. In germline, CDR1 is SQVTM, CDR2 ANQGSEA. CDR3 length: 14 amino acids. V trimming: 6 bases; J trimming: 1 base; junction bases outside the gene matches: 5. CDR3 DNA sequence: TGCAGCGTCGGGGCAGGGGGGAACACCGGGGAGCTGTTTTTT. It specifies CSVGAGGNTGELFF.

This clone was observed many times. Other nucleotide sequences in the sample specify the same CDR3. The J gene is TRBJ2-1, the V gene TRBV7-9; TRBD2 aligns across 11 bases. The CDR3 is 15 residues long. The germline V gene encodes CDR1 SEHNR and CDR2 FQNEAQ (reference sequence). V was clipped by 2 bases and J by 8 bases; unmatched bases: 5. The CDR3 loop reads CASSLRTSGSDEQFF. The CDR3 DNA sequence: TGTGCCAGCAGCTTACGAACTAGCGGGAGTGATGAGCAGTTCTTC.

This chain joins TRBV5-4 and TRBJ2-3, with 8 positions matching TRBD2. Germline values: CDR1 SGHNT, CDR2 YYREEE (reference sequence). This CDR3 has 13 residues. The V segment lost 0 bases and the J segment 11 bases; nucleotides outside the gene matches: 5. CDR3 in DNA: TGTGCCAGCAGCTTGGATAATAGCGGGATGCAGTATTTT. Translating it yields CASSLDNSGMQYF. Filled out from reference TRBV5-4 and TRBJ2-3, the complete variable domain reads ETGVTQSPTHLIKTRGQQVTLRCSSQSGHNTVSWYQQALGQGPQFIFQYYREEENGRGNFPPRFSGLQFPNYSSELNVNALELDDSALYLCASSLDNSGMQYFGPGTRLTVL.

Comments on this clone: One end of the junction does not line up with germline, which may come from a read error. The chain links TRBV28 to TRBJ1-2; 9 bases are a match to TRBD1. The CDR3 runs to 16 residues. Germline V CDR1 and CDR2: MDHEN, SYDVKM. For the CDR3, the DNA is TGTGTCAGCAGTACTACAGGGGGCTCTCTTCGCTATGGCTACACCTTC. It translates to CVSSTTGGSLRYGYTF.

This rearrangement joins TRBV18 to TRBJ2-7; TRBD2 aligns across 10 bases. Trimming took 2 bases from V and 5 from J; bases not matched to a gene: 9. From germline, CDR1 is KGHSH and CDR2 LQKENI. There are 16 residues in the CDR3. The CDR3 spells CASSPGLAGEGHEQYF. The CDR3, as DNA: TGTGCCAGCTCACCAGGGCTAGCGGGAGAAGGACACGAGCAGTACTTC.

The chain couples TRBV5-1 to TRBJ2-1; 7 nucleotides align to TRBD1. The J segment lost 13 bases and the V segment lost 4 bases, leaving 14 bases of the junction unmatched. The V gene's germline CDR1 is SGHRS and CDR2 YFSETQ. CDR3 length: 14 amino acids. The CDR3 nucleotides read TGCGCCAGCAGCCCGGGACAGATCCGCGAAGTTCAGTTCTTC. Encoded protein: CASSPGQIREVQFF.

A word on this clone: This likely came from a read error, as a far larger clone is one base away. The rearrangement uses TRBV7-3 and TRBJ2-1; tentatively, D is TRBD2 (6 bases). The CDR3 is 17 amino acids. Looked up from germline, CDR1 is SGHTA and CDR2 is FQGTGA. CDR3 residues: CVSSLNPRGSGYNEQFF. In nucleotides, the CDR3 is TGTGTCAGCAGCTTAAACCCTCGCGGTAGCGGTTACAATGAGCAGTTCTTC.

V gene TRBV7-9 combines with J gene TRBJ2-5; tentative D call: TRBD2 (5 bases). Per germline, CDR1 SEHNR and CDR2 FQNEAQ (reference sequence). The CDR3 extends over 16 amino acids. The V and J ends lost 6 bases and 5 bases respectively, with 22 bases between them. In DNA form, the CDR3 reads TGTGCCAGCAGTTCAAGTTCGGGGTCGAAACTGGAGACCCAGTACTTC. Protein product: CASSSSSGSKLETQYF.

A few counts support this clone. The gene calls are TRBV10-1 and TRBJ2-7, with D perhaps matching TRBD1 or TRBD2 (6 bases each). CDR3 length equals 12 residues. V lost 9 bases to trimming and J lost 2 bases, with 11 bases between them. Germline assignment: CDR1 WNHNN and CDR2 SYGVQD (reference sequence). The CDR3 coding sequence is TGCGCCAGTGGGGGCGGGACCTACGAGCAGTACTTC. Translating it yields CASGGGTYEQYF.

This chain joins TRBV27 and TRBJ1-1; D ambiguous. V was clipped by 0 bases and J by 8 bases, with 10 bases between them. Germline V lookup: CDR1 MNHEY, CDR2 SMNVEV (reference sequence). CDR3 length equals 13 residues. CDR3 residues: CASSLSVTAEAFF. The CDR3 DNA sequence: TGTGCCAGCAGTTTATCTGTTACCGCAGAAGCTTTCTTT.

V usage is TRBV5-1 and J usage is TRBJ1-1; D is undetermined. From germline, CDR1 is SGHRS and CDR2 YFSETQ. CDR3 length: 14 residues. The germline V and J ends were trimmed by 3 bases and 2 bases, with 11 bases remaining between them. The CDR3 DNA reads TGCGCCAGCAGCTACCTCGGGAGCAACACTGAAGCTTTCTTT. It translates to CASSYLGSNTEAFF.

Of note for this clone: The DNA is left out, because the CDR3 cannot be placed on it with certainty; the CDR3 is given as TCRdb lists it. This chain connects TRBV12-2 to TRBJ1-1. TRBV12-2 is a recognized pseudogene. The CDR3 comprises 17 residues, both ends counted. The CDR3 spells CASRLEWGEGANTEAFF.

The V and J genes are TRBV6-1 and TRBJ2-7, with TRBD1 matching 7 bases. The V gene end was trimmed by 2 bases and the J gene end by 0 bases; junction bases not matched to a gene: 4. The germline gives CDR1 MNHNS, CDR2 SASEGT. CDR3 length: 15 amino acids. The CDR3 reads CASSENDRASYEQYF. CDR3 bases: TGTGCCAGCAGTGAAAATGACAGGGCCTCCTACGAGCAGTACTTC.

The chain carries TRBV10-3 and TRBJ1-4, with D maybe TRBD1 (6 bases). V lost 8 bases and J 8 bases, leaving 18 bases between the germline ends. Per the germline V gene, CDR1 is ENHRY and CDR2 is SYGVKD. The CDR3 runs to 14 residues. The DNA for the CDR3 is TGTGCCATCGCGGAGGGGGACGGTGGGGAAAAACTGTTTTTT. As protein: CAIAEGDGGEKLFF.

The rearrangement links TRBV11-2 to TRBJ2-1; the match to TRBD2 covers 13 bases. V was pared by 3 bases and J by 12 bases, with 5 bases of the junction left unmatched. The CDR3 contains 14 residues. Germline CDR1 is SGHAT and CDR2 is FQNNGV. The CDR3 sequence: CASSLGTSGTWQFF. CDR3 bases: TGTGCCAGCAGCTTGGGGACTAGCGGGACTTGGCAGTTCTTC.

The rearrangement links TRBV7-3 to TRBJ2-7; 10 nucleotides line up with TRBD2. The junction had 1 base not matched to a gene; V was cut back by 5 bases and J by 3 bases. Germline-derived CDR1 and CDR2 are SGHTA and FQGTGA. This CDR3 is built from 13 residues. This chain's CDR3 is CASSPSGGYEQYF. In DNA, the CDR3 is TGTGCCAGCAGCCCTAGCGGGGGCTACGAGCAGTACTTC.

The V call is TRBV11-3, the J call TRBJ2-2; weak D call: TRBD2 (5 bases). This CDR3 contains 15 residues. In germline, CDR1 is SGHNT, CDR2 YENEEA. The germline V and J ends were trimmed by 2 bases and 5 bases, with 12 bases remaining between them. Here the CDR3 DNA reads TGTGCCAGCAGCTTAACGGGGATTGAAACCGGGGAGCTGTTTTTT. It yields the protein CASSLTGIETGELFF.